Listed below are T cell receptor beta chains from one sample, sequenced in a study of OX40 agonist ivuxolimab in advanced cancers. The repertoire was sequenced with immunoSEQ multiplex PCR; TCRdb's copy has only in-frame clones and lacks some. The data show around 150,000 clones, 90% to 95% seen once. The sample here was CD4+ or CD8+ T cells sorted from blood, taken in a trial of the OX40 agonist ivuxolimab. These receptors all stem from an adult with an advanced solid tumor such as melanoma, head and neck, liver or kidney cancer. The CDR3 runs from the conserved cysteine through the conserved F or W. D genes are given only for firm matches. Clone size is not always given. Where it is, it says once, few, many or a class for expanded clones.

D	J	size	V	DNA	CDR3
TRBD1	TRBJ2-7	-	TRBV5-1	TGCGCCAGCAGCTTGGTTGGGACAGCTACCTACGAGCAGTACTTC	CASSLVGTATYEQYF
-	TRBJ1-4	-	TRBV5-1	TGCGCCAGCAGACCCGCCGCAACTAATGAAAAACTGTTTTTT	CASRPAATNEKLFF
-	TRBJ2-7	-	TRBV19	TGTGCCAGTAGTATTCGGGGGAGCCTCTCCGAGCAGTACTTC	CASSIRGSLSEQYF
-	TRBJ2-3	-	TRBV12-5	TGTGCTAGTGGTTTGGACGAAGATCTGGGGGACCCGCCTCGGCCAGATACGCAGTATTTT	CASGLDEDLGDPPRPDTQYF
TRBD2	TRBJ2-1	-	TRBV6-4	TGTGCCAGCACCGAAGACGCTAGCGGCGGGCGATACAATGAGCAGTTCTTC	CASTEDASGGRYNEQFF
-	TRBJ1-5	few	TRBV2	TGTGCCAGCAGCGGGGGGCCTTATAGCAATCAGCCCCAGCATTTT	CASSGGPYSNQPQHF
TRBD2	TRBJ2-5	-	TRBV6-5	TGTGCCAGCAGGGCGGGGGGCCATCAAGAGACCCAGTACTTC	CASRAGGHQETQYF
-	TRBJ2-1	-	TRBV7-6	TGTGCCAGCAGCTTAGGGTTGGTCGATGAGCAGTTCTTC	CASSLGLVDEQFF
-	TRBJ2-1	-	TRBV4-3	TGCGCCAGCAGCCAAGAGTCAGGGGACTACAATGAGCAGTTCTTC	CASSQESGDYNEQFF
-	TRBJ2-5	-	TRBV27	TGTGCCAGCAGCTGGAGCGGACATTCATCCCCAGAGACCCAGTACTTC	CASSWSGHSSPETQYF
TRBD1	TRBJ1-6	-	TRBV18	TGTGCCAGCTCACTTGGGCAGCCACAGGGGGCTAATTCACCCCTCCACTTT	CASSLGQPQGANSPLHF
TRBD1	TRBJ1-2	-	TRBV6-6	TGTGCCAGCAGTTACCCGGACAGGGTGTCTGGCTACACCTTC	CASSYPDRVSGYTF
-	TRBJ1-1	-	TRBV11-2	TGTGCCAGCAGCCTCACAGGCTCGGGCACTGAAGCTTTCTTT	CASSLTGSGTEAFF
TRBD1	TRBJ1-2	-	TRBV28	TGTGCCAGCAGTTTATCAGGGGGCTACTATGGCTACACCTTC	CASSLSGGYYGYTF
TRBD1	TRBJ2-7	-	TRBV9	TGTGCCAGCAGCGTAGCGGACAGGGTAGGCGAGCAGTACTTC	CASSVADRVGEQYF
TRBD1	TRBJ1-5	-	TRBV2	TGTGCCAGCACCCGTGGACAGGATCTTAGCAATCAGCCCCAGCATTTT	CASTRGQDLSNQPQHF
-	TRBJ1-5	-	TRBV19	TGTGCCAGTAGTATCCCCCAGGGGTCCGCAGGATATCAGCCCCAGCATTTT	CASSIPQGSAGYQPQHF
-	TRBJ1-2	-	TRBV19	TGTGCCAGTAGTATAGATTTCCCCGGGAGGCATGGCTACACCTTC	CASSIDFPGRHGYTF
TRBD1	TRBJ2-2	once	TRBV5-1	TGCGCCAGCAGCTTCGGACAGGGGGCCACCGGGGAGCTGTTTTTT	CASSFGQGATGELFF
TRBD2	TRBJ2-7	-	TRBV7-2	TGTGCCAGCAGCCCCTGGGGGGAGGGCGAGCAGTACTTC	CASSPWGEGEQYF
TRBD1	TRBJ2-3	-	TRBV11-3	TGTGCCAGCAGCTTAGGACAGGGTAGCACAGATACGCAGTATTTT	CASSLGQGSTDTQYF
TRBD1	TRBJ2-2	-	TRBV2	TGTGCCAGCTGGACAGGAAATACCGGGGAGCTGTTTTTT	CASWTGNTGELFF
-	TRBJ1-3	-	TRBV9	TGTGCCAGCAGCGTGGGAGGGCCTGGAAACACCATATATTTT	CASSVGGPGNTIYF
-	TRBJ2-5	once	TRBV5-4	TGTGCCAGCAGCCCGGGAGGGGGCCGAGAGACCCAGTACTTC	CASSPGGGRETQYF
-	TRBJ1-3	-	TRBV4-1	TGCGCCAGCAGCCAAGAGGCGTGGAGTCAGTCTGGAAACACCATATATTTT	CASSQEAWSQSGNTIYF
-	TRBJ2-5	-	TRBV7-3	TGTGCCAGCAGCCCGGGACCCCAAGAGACCCAGTACTTC	CASSPGPQETQYF
-	TRBJ2-1	-	TRBV7-2	TGTGCCAGCAGTGCGGTTTTAAACACTACCTACAATGAGCAGTTCTTC	CASSAVLNTTYNEQFF
TRBD1	TRBJ2-1	-	TRBV6-1	TGTGCCAGCAGTGGCTGGACAGGGGGCCCCTACAATGAGCAGTTCTTC	CASSGWTGGPYNEQFF
-	TRBJ2-3	-	TRBV5-4	TGTGCCAGCAGCTCCTCCTCCTCTTCCGATACGCAGTATTTT	CASSSSSSSDTQYF
TRBD2	TRBJ2-3	-	TRBV7-2	TGTGCCAGCAGCTTAGTGATCTGGCGGGGGGGCCAGGGAGATACGCAGTATTTT	CASSLVIWRGGQGDTQYF
-	TRBJ2-2	-	TRBV9	TGTGCCAGCACGAGTGTCCCTCTACGGGAGTCATACACCGGGGAGCTGTTTTTT	CASTSVPLRESYTGELFF
-	TRBJ2-3	-	TRBV7-2	TGTGCCAGCAGCCCAACCATGGAGGGGCATACGCAGTATTTT	CASSPTMEGHTQYF